This T cell receptor (beta chain) was sequenced during a study of OX40 agonist ivuxolimab in advanced cancers. Findings of the study overall: Specificity for antigen went undetermined in the expanded peripheral T cells. Clonal expansion was seen in CD4+ and CD8+ blood T cells by week 6 at 0.1 to 3.0 mg/kg.

The method was immunoSEQ multiplex PCR; TCRdb's version includes in-frame clones alone and lacks a portion of them. This sample has some 71,000 clones, with roughly 80% found just once. This clone was counted only a few times. The antigen remains unidentified. There are 17 residues in the CDR3. Trimming took 2 bases from V and 1 from J; bases not matched to a gene: 7. Per germline, CDR1 ENHRY and CDR2 SYGVKD. The starting material was CD4+ or CD8+ T cells sorted from blood, obtained in a trial of the OX40 agonist ivuxolimab. The TCR sequence derives from an adult with an advanced solid tumor such as melanoma, head and neck, liver or kidney cancer. The gene calls are TRBV10-3 and TRBJ1-1; TRBD1 agrees at 10 bases. CDR3 nucleotides: TGTGCCATCAGTGAGATGGGACAGGGGAACGCGAACACTGAAGCTTTCTTT. Protein sequence: CAISEMGQGNANTEAFF.